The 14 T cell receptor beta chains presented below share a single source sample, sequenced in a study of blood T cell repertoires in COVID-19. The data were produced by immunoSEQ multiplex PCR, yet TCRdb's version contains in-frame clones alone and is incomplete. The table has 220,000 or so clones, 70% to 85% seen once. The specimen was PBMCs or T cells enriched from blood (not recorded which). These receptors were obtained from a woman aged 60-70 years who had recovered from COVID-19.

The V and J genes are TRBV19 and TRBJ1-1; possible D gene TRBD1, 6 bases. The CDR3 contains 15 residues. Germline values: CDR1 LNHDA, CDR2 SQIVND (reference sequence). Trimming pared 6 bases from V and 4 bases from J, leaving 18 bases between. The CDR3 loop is CASRLFIRDTTEAFF. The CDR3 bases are TGTGCCAGTAGGCTTTTTATTCGGGACACCACTGAAGCTTTCTTT.

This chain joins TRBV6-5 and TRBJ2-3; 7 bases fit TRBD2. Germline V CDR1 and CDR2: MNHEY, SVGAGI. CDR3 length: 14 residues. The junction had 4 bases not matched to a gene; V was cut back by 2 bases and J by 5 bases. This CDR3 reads CASSYLSGGDTQYF. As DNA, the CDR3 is TGTGCCAGCAGTTACCTATCGGGGGGAGATACGCAGTATTTT.

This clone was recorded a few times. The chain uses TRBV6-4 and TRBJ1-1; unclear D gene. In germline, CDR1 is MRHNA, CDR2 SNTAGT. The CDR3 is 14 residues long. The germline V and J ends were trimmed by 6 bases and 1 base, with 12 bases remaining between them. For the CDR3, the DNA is TGTGCCAGCAGCCCATCAACAGCGAACACTGAAGCTTTCTTT. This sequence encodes CASSPSTANTEAFF.

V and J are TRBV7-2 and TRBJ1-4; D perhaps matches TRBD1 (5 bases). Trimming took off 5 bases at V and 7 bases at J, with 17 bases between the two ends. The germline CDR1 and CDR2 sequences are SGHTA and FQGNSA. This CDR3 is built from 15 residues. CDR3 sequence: CASSPQGQGGEKLFF. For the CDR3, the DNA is TGTGCCAGCAGCCCCCAGGGCCAGGGAGGTGAAAAACTGTTTTTT. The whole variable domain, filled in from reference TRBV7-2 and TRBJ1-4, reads GAGVSQSPSNKVTEKGKDVELRCDPISGHTALYWYRQSLGQGLEFLIYFQGNSAPDKSGLPSDRFSAERTGGSVSTLTIQRTQQEDSAVYLCASSPQGQGGEKLFFGSGTQLSVL.

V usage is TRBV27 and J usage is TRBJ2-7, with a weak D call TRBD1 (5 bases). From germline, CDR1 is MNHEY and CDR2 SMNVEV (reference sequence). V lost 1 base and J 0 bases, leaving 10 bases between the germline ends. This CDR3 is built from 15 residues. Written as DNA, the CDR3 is TGTGCCAGCAGTTTATTACAGGCCAACTCCTACGAGCAGTACTTC. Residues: CASSLLQANSYEQYF.

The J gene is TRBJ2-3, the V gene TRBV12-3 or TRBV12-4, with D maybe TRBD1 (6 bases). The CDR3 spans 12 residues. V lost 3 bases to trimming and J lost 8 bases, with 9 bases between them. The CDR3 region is CASSFQGGTQYF. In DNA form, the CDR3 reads TGTGCCAGCAGTTTTCAAGGGGGTACGCAGTATTTT.

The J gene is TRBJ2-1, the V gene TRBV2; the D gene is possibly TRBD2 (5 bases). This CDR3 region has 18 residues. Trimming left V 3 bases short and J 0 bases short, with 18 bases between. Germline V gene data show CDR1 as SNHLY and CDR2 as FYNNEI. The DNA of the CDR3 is TGTGCCAGCAGTGATTGGCTCGGGGAGTTAGACTCCTACAATGAGCAGTTCTTC. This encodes CASSDWLGELDSYNEQFF.

CDR3 amino acids: CASASGYNEQFF. CDR3 coding DNA: TGCGCCAGCGCTAGCGGCTACAATGAGCAGTTCTTC. This chain connects TRBV5-1 to TRBJ2-1; 7 bases fit TRBD2. CDR1 and CDR2 (germline): SGHRS, YFSETQ. The CDR3 totals 12 residues. After removal of 7 bases from V and 3 bases from J, the junction contained 1 base not matched to a gene.

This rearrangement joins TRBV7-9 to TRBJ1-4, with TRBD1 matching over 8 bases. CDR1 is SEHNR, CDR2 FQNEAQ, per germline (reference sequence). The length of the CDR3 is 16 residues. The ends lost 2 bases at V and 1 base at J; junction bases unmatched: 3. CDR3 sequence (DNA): TGTGCCAGCAGCTTATCCGGGACAGGAACTAATGAAAAACTGTTTTTT. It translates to CASSLSGTGTNEKLFF.

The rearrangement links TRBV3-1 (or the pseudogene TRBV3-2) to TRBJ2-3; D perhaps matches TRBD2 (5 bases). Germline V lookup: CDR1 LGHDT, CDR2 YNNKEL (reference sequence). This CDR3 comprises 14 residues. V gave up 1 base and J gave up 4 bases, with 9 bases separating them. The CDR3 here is CASSQAPGSDTQYF. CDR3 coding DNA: TGTGCCAGCAGCCAAGCGCCGGGGTCAGATACGCAGTATTTT.

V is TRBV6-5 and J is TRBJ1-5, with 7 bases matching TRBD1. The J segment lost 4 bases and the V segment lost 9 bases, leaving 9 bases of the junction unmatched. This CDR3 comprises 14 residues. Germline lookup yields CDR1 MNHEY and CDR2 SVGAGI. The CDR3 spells CARPGDSRNQPQHF. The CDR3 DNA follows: TGTGCCAGGCCCGGGGACAGTAGAAATCAGCCCCAGCATTTT.

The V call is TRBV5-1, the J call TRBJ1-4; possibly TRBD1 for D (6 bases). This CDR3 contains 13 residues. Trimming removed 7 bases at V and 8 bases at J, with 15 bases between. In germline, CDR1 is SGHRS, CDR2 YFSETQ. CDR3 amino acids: CASRLAGEEKLFF. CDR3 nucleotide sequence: TGCGCCAGCCGCCTAGCAGGGGAGGAAAAACTGTTTTTT.

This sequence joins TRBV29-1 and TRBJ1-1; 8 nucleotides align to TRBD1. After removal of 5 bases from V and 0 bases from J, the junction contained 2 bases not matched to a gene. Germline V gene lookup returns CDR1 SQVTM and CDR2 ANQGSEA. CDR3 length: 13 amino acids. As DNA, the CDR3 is TGCAGCGTTTGGACAGGGCTGAACACTGAAGCTTTCTTT. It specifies CSVWTGLNTEAFF.

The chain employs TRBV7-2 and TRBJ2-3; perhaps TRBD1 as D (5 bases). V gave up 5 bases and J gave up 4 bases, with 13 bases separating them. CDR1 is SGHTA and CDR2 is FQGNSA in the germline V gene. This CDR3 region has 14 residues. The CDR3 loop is CASSPRAGSDTQYF. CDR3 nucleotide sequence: TGTGCCAGCAGCCCACGTGCAGGGTCAGATACGCAGTATTTT.